One sample yielded the 22 T cell receptor beta chains listed below, sequenced in a study of blood T cell repertoires in COVID-19. Profiling relied on immunoSEQ multiplex PCR, and the TCRdb table lists in-frame clones only, not all of them. The sample lists about 19,000 clones, approximately 88% seen once, with approximately 2.9% in the top ten. The sequenced sample consisted of peripheral blood. The receptor source for this set is a human donor in a cohort sampled during active COVID-19.

The V gene is TRBV19, the J gene TRBJ2-5; a possible D gene is TRBD1 (5 bases). Trimming cost V 3 bases and J 7 bases, with 12 bases left between them. Per the germline V gene, CDR1 is LNHDA and CDR2 is SQIVND (reference sequence). The CDR3 covers 13 residues. DNA of the CDR3: TGTGCCAGTAGTATTGGGGCCACAGGGACCCAGTACTTC. This sequence encodes CASSIGATGTQYF. The full variable domain, with the rest looked up from reference TRBV19 and TRBJ2-5, is DGGITQSPKYLFRKEGQNVTLSCEQNLNHDAMYWYRQDPGQGLRLIYYSQIVNDFQKGDIAEGYSVSREKKESFPLTVTSAQKNPTAFYLCASSIGATGTQYFGPGTRLLVL.

The V and J genes are TRBV5-1 and TRBJ1-3; TRBD1 might be the D (5 bases). The V gene's germline CDR1 is SGHRS and CDR2 YFSETQ. Trimming pared 0 bases from V and 0 bases from J, leaving 10 bases between. The CDR3 spans 16 residues. The CDR3, as DNA: TGCGCCAGCAGCTTGGGTCAGGGATTCTCTGGAAACACCATATATTTT. This codes for CASSLGQGFSGNTIYF.

The chain has TRBV4-2 and TRBJ2-3, with 11 bases lining up with TRBD1. Germline V gene sequence: CDR1 LGHNA, CDR2 YNFKEQ. The CDR3 contains 16 residues. The ends lost 2 bases at V and 6 bases at J; junction bases unmatched: 7. The CDR3 DNA sequence: TGTGCCAGCAGCCAAACGATGGGACAGGGGGGGGATACGCAGTATTTT. This encodes CASSQTMGQGGDTQYF.

The chain combines TRBV14 with TRBJ1-5, with no clear D. With 3 bases removed from V and 9 bases from J, the gap between germline ends came to 24 bases. Germline loops: CDR1 SGHDN, CDR2 FVKESK. This CDR3 contains 17 residues. In nucleotides, the CDR3 is TGTGCCAGCAGCCATCATATCGGAGGACGGAAGGATGGGCCCCAGCATTTT. Translation: CASSHHIGGRKDGPQHF.

V is TRBV3-1 (or the pseudogene TRBV3-2) and J is TRBJ2-2, with a weak D call TRBD1 (5 bases). Trimming cost V 4 bases and J 4 bases, with 7 bases left between them. This CDR3 has 13 amino acids. The germline gives CDR1 LGHDT, CDR2 YNNKEL (reference sequence). For the CDR3, the DNA is TGTGCCAGCAGCCGTCAGGGCACCGGGGAGCTGTTTTTT. It is translated as CASSRQGTGELFF.

The J gene is TRBJ2-3, the V gene TRBV2; 8 nucleotides align to TRBD2. Per germline, CDR1 SNHLY and CDR2 FYNNEI. V gave up 6 bases and J gave up 6 bases; unmatched junction bases: 8. This CDR3 comprises 14 residues. The CDR3 DNA follows: TGTGCCAGCAGGGCTAGCGGGCGGAGGGATACGCAGTATTTT. This encodes CASRASGRRDTQYF.

V usage is TRBV19 and J usage is TRBJ1-1, with D perhaps matching TRBD1 (6 bases). The CDR3 spans 14 residues. Germline V CDR1 and CDR2: LNHDA, SQIVND (reference sequence). V gave up 6 bases and J gave up 3 bases, with 14 bases separating them. The CDR3 region has the DNA TGTGCCAGTAGCTATCAGGGGAGTCACACTGAAGCTTTCTTT. It codes for CASSYQGSHTEAFF.

V and J are TRBV28 and TRBJ2-7, with D perhaps matching TRBD1 (6 bases). Germline V gives CDR1 MDHEN, CDR2 SYDVKM. This CDR3 is 15 amino acids long. V was shortened by 3 bases and J by 2 bases, with 14 bases between the two germline ends. CDR3 DNA sequence: TGTGCCAGCAGTTTCGCCGGGACAAGCACCTACGAGCAGTACTTC. This sequence encodes CASSFAGTSTYEQYF.

The CDR3 protein is CASSTGRDRGLRSGNTIYF. The DNA of the CDR3 is TGTGCCAGCAGTACAGGCCGGGACAGGGGGCTTCGGTCCGGAAACACCATATATTTT. J is TRBJ1-3 and V is TRBV2; 12 bases map to TRBD1. Trimming at V came to 5 bases and at J to 4 bases, leaving 15 bases not matched to a gene. There are 19 residues in the CDR3. The germline V gene encodes CDR1 SNHLY and CDR2 FYNNEI.

This sequence joins TRBV6-5 and TRBJ2-7; 9 bases match TRBD2. In germline, CDR1 is MNHEY, CDR2 SVGAGI. This CDR3 contains 15 residues. V shed 6 bases and J 2 bases; nucleotides not matched to a gene: 8. This CDR3 reads CASSRLTSGAYEQYF. In nucleotides, the CDR3 is TGTGCCAGCAGCCGATTGACTAGCGGAGCCTACGAGCAGTACTTC.

The J gene is TRBJ2-1, the V gene TRBV19; 9 bases map to TRBD2. The CDR3 extends over 14 amino acids. CDR1 and CDR2 from the germline V gene are LNHDA and SQIVND (reference sequence). The trim removed 5 bases at V and 9 bases at J, leaving 8 bases unmatched. This chain's CDR3 is CASSPGTSSSEQFF. CDR3 DNA sequence: TGTGCCAGTAGTCCCGGGACTAGCTCAAGTGAGCAGTTCTTC. The full variable domain, its missing parts supplied by reference TRBV19 and TRBJ2-1, is DGGITQSPKYLFRKEGQNVTLSCEQNLNHDAMYWYRQDPGQGLRLIYYSQIVNDFQKGDIAEGYSVSREKKESFPLTVTSAQKNPTAFYLCASSPGTSSSEQFFGPGTRLTVL.

The rearrangement joins TRBV23-1 to TRBJ2-1; 8 bases line up with TRBD1. TRBV23-1 is filed as an ORF, its function uncertain. V lost 7 bases, J lost 4 bases, and 9 bases stayed unmatched. This CDR3 has 15 residues. The CDR3 nucleotides are TGCGCCAGCACCTCTGGACAGGGTCCATACAATGAGCAGTTCTTC. Protein sequence: CASTSGQGPYNEQFF.

The genes are TRBV27 and TRBJ2-1, with a weak D call TRBD2 (7 bases). V dropped 7 bases and J dropped 9 bases, with 19 bases sitting between them. Germline assignment: CDR1 MNHEY and CDR2 SMNVEV (reference sequence). CDR3 length: 14 amino acids. The CDR3 reads CASNHLGGAGEQFF. In DNA form, the CDR3 reads TGTGCCAGCAACCACTTAGGGGGGGCGGGTGAGCAGTTCTTC.

The chain combines TRBV28 with TRBJ2-5; 10 positions agree with TRBD2. The ends lost 9 bases at V and 3 bases at J; junction bases unmatched: 13. This CDR3 is built from 16 residues. Per germline, CDR1 MDHEN and CDR2 SYDVKM. CDR3 amino acids: CASLPPASGGKETQYF. Here the CDR3 DNA reads TGTGCCAGTTTACCTCCTGCTAGCGGGGGAAAAGAGACCCAGTACTTC.

This sequence joins TRBV21-1 and TRBJ2-3; the table's D gene call, TRBD2, was not cross checked with the DNA. TRBV21-1 is noted as a pseudogene. The CDR3 loop spans 17 amino acids. CDR3 protein: CASSKGRAGGPTDTQYF. CDR3 sequence (DNA): TGTGCCAGCAGCAAAGGTCGGGCGGGAGGGCCGACAGATACGCAGTATTTT.

The J gene is TRBJ2-5, the V gene TRBV21-1; the D call of TRBD2 is as the table states it, not checked on the DNA. TRBV21-1 is a recognized pseudogene. CDR3 length equals 15 residues. As DNA, the CDR3 is TGTGCCAGCACCTTCTCGACTAGCGAGCAAGAGACCCAGTACTTC. Amino acids: CASTFSTSEQETQYF.

The chain employs TRBV19 and TRBJ1-3; a possible D gene is TRBD1 (5 bases). Germline V CDR1 and CDR2: LNHDA, SQIVND (reference sequence). The V and J ends lost 3 bases and 1 base respectively, with 7 bases between them. The CDR3 loop spans 14 amino acids. CDR3 loop: CASSIGTSGNTIYF. CDR3 DNA: TGTGCCAGTAGTATTGGGACTTCTGGAAACACCATATATTTT. Full variable domain (rest looked up from reference TRBV19 and TRBJ1-3): DGGITQSPKYLFRKEGQNVTLSCEQNLNHDAMYWYRQDPGQGLRLIYYSQIVNDFQKGDIAEGYSVSREKKESFPLTVTSAQKNPTAFYLCASSIGTSGNTIYFGEGSWLTVV.

The rearrangement uses TRBV5-1 and TRBJ1-3; D may be TRBD1 (5 bases). The germline V and J ends were trimmed by 4 bases and 0 bases, with 14 bases remaining between them. The CDR3 has 16 amino acids. CDR1 and CDR2 (germline): SGHRS, YFSETQ. CDR3 sequence: CASSPNPQGSGNTIYF. As DNA, the CDR3 is TGCGCCAGCAGCCCTAATCCCCAGGGCTCTGGAAACACCATATATTTT.

The chain combines TRBV19 with TRBJ1-6; no clear D gene. The CDR3 runs 16 residues. The germline V gene encodes CDR1 LNHDA and CDR2 SQIVND (reference sequence). Deletions cut 5 bases from V and 9 bases from J, with 20 bases between. CDR3 in amino acids: CASSLRRPDLGSPLHF. CDR3 sequence (DNA): TGTGCCAGTAGTCTGCGCAGGCCTGACCTGGGTTCACCCCTCCACTTT. The whole variable domain, remainder taken from reference TRBV19 and TRBJ1-6, is DGGITQSPKYLFRKEGQNVTLSCEQNLNHDAMYWYRQDPGQGLRLIYYSQIVNDFQKGDIAEGYSVSREKKESFPLTVTSAQKNPTAFYLCASSLRRPDLGSPLHFGNGTRLTVT.

The genes are TRBV28 and TRBJ1-1, with TRBD1 as a possible D gene (5 bases). This CDR3 contains 15 residues. V shed 4 bases and J shed 2 bases, with 14 bases lying between them. CDR1 and CDR2 (germline): MDHEN, SYDVKM. The CDR3 spells CASSSGGAYNTEAFF. The DNA for the CDR3 is TGTGCCAGCAGTTCGGGCGGGGCCTACAACACTGAAGCTTTCTTT.

The chain uses TRBV27 and TRBJ2-1; 9 positions match TRBD2. Germline CDR1 and CDR2: MNHEY and SMNVEV (reference sequence). V shed 5 bases and J 4 bases; nucleotides not matched to a gene: 9. There are 16 residues in the CDR3. CDR3 bases: TGTGCCAGCAGTCCCCGGGGGACTAGCCTGTACAATGAGCAGTTCTTC. This translates into CASSPRGTSLYNEQFF.

The chain carries TRBV7-9 and TRBJ1-4; the D is unclear. This CDR3 has 15 amino acids. Germline values: CDR1 SEHNR, CDR2 FQNEAQ (reference sequence). The V gene lost 5 bases and the J gene lost 7 bases, with 17 bases spanning the gap. The CDR3 sequence is CASSPKERVGEKLFF. The CDR3 DNA reads as TGTGCCAGCAGCCCGAAGGAGAGGGTGGGTGAAAAACTGTTTTTT.